This entry features one TCR beta chain sequence. Antigen: not known. The CDR3 spans 14 residues. V was pared by 2 bases and J by 5 bases, with 12 bases between. The germline V gene has CDR1 SGHVS and CDR2 FQNEAQ. The sample comes from a study of identical twins. General study points: Models underestimated TCR alpha sharing (out-of-frame) in monozygotic twins.

The authors used template switching to add a universal primer site and gave cDNA unique molecular identifiers. Via MiXCR, TCRdb re-called the 5' RACE reads, giving one row per CDR3 protein. Seen here are approximately 890,000 distinct CDR3 sequences, approximately 13% observed once, and the top ten hold around 1.6%. These same data were also listed under a study on yellow fever vaccine responses in identical twins.

The V and J genes are TRBV7-8 and TRBJ1-1; perhaps TRBD1 as D (5 bases). What was sequenced was PBMCs. The sequence was collected from a woman aged 18-35 years in good health. CDR3: CASSLTRGWTEAFF. The CDR3, as DNA: TGTGCCAGCAGCTTAACGCGGGGCTGGACTGAAGCTTTCTTT.